Detailed here is one T cell receptor (beta chain). Its antigen is undetermined. The data belong to a study of cytomegalovirus exposure and HLA in healthy donors. On the study more broadly: From donors who were HLA-typed, an early data release held around 80 million unique TCRs. For the roughly 370 genotyped donors, roughly 80% fell within the Caucasian-associated ancestry cluster.

60 Vbeta and 13 Jbeta primers were used in PCR. Sequencing was performed with immunoSEQ multiplex PCR; in TCRdb, only in-frame clones are kept and a portion is missing. The profile shows 150,000 to 200,000 clones, roughly 78% of them singletons. This CDR3 is 14 amino acids long. Germline CDR1 reads SGHRS; CDR2 reads YFSETQ. V was pared by 1 base and J by 6 bases, with 2 bases of the junction left unmatched. General study findings and limits: Rarity held for most TCR sequences, but there were some public TCRs that occurred in many donors.

The chain couples TRBV5-1 to TRBJ2-2; the match to TRBD2 covers 8 bases. The sequence was obtained from a woman between 40 and 50 years old in good health and CMV-seronegative. The sample taken for sequencing was PBMCs. CDR3 loop: CASSLTLAAGELFF. The DNA of the CDR3 is TGCGCCAGCAGCTTGACACTAGCGGCCGGGGAGCTGTTTTTT.